The T cell receptor (beta chain) under discussion was sequenced for a study of blood T cell repertoires in COVID-19. Study details: The study drew acute and convalescent COVID-19 samples from the United States, Italy and Spain. PBMCs, B-cell-depleted T cells, or T cells provided the cDNA or gDNA that made up the material.

CDR1 and CDR2 (germline): MNHNS, SASEGT. V lost 3 bases to trimming and J lost 6 bases, with 15 bases between them. This CDR3 spans 15 amino acids. As originally analysed: Nucleated cell number was recorded as an estimate derived from reference gene primer amplification. The table came from immunoSEQ multiplex PCR; TCRdb's copy has only in-frame clones and leaves some out. The DNA gave D and trimming, while V, J and clone size come from that table. Found here are under 150,000 clones, roughly four fifths of them singletons; the top ten hold about 8.4%. The chain links TRBV6-1 to TRBJ1-5; the D is unclear. The sequence derives from a woman aged 45-65 years with active or convalescent COVID-19. Sequencing input: peripheral blood. The CDR3 region is CASSEIPQIRQPQHF. CDR3 bases: TGTGCCAGCAGTGAGATCCCCCAGATTCGTCAGCCCCAGCATTTT.